This T cell receptor (beta chain) was documented in a study of neurological immune-mediated disorders. Study-wide results and limits: No CDR3 amino acid sequences recurred among expanded clones across subjects, suggesting private repertoires in all groups. Multiple sclerosis, the disease with the least TCR clonal expansion, fell below healthy controls, whereas HTLV-1-associated myelopathy showed the most.

The authors produced cDNA by 5'RACE using 10-nucleotide random UMIs. TCRdb re-analysed the 5' RACE reads in MiXCR, keeping a single row per CDR3 protein. The table lists around 29,000 distinct CDR3 sequences, around 10% of them singletons, with 5.5% to 7% in the top ten. The table lists this clonotype with many counts. What it binds is unknown. Germline-derived CDR1 and CDR2 are LGHDT and YNNKEL (reference sequence). Trimming at V came to 4 bases and at J to 5 bases, leaving 3 bases not matched to a gene. This CDR3 has 14 amino acids. The unsorted libraries originated from 2 million PBMCs that had been stored at -80 C.

This TCR came from a woman aged 55-75 years in good health. Sequenced material: PBMCs. The chain combines TRBV3-1 with TRBJ2-1, with 9 positions matching TRBD2. CDR3 in amino acids: CASSRSGSNNEQFF. DNA for the CDR3: TGTGCCAGCAGCCGTAGCGGGAGTAACAATGAGCAGTTCTTC.